This T cell receptor beta chain originates from a study of memory CD4+ T cells and cytomegalovirus serostatus. Study-level findings and limits: The CMV-associated TCR signature appears largely within the CD4+ memory repertoire.

With 1 base removed from V and 2 bases from J, the gap between germline ends came to 10 bases. The germline V gene encodes CDR1 SGHNT and CDR2 YYREEE (reference sequence). The CDR3 contains 14 residues. With regard to this clone: What it binds is not known.

In the original processing: Out-of-frame sequences were removed, leaving around 2,000,000 distinct TCRbeta sequences. Data came from immunoSEQ multiplex PCR; TCRdb stores just in-frame clones and leaves some out. V and J calls and clone size come straight from that table; D and trimming were deduced from the DNA. The profile covers more than 50,000 clones, with about 78% appearing a single time and 0.77% taken by the ten largest. Single viable CD3+CD4+CD8-CD45RO+ cells were sorted as the memory CD4+ T cells. Donors' CMV status reflects serum IgG against pp150, pp28, p38, p52. After thawing, CD4+ T cells were positively selected.

The V and J genes are TRBV5-4 and TRBJ2-7; D unresolved. This clonotype was obtained from an adult in good health and CMV-seronegative. The sequencing input was memory CD4+ T cells from blood. The CDR3 DNA sequence: TGTGCCAGCAGCTTGCGTGGCTGGGCCTACGAGCAGTACTTC. Translated, it gives CASSLRGWAYEQYF.